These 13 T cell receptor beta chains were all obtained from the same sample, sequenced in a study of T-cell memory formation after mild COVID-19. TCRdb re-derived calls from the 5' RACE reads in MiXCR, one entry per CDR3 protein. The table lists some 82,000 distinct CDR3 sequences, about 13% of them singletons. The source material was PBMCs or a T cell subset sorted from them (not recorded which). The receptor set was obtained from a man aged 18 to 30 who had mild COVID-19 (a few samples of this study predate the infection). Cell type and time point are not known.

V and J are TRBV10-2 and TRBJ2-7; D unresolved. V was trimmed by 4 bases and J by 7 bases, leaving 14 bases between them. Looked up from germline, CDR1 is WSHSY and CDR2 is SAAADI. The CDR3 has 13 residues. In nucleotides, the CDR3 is TGCGCCAGCAGTGGCGTAGGGTTTTGGGAGCAGTACTTC. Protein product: CASSGVGFWEQYF.

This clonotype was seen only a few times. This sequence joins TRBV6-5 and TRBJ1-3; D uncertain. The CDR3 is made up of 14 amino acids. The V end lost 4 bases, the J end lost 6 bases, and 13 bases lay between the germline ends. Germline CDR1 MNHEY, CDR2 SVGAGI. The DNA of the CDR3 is TGTGCCAGCAGTTCCTCGTCGCCTCCAAACACCATATATTTT. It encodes CASSSSSPPNTIYF.

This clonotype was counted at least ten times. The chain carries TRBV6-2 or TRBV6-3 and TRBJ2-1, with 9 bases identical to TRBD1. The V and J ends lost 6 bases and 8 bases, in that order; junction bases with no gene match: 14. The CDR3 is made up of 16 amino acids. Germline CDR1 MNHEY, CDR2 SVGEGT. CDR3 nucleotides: TGTGCCAGCAGATTTTCCCCACAGGGGGCAGCGTATGAGCAGTTCTTC. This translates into CASRFSPQGAAYEQFF.

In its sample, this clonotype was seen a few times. This CDR3 is CASSNPGVAGNTGELFF. Written as DNA, the CDR3 is TGTGCCAGCAGCAACCCCGGGGTAGCGGGAAACACCGGGGAGCTGTTTTTT. The chain couples TRBV9 to TRBJ2-2; TRBD2 aligns across 8 bases. CDR3 length equals 17 residues. Trimming removed 4 bases from V and 2 bases from J; junction bases left unmatched: 10. Germline lookup yields CDR1 SGDLS and CDR2 YYNGEE.

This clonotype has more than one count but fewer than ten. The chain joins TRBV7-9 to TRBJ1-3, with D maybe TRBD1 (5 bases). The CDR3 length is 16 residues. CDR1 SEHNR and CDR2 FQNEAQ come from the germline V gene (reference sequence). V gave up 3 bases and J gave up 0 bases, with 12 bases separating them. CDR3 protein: CASSFVGGASGNTIYF. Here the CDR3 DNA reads TGTGCCAGCAGCTTTGTTGGAGGGGCCTCTGGAAACACCATATATTTT.

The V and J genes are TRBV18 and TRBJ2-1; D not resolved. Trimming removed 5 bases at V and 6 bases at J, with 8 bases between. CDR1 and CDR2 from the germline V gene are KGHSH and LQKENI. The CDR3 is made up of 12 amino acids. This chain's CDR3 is CASSTGRNEQFF. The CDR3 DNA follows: TGTGCCAGCTCAACTGGACGCAATGAGCAGTTCTTC.

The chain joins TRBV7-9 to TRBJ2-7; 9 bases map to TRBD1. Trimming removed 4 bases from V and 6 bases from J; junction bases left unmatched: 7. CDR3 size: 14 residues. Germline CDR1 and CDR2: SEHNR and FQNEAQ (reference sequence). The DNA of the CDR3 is TGTGCCAGCAGCTCCCGGGACAGGGTGTTCGAGCAGTACTTC. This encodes CASSSRDRVFEQYF.

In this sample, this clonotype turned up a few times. The CDR3 DNA follows: TGTGCCAGCAGTCCTAAGTACAGGGAGACCGGGGAGCTGTTTTTT. It translates to CASSPKYRETGELFF. The chain uses TRBV7-9 and TRBJ2-2; tentative D call: TRBD1 (6 bases). Germline values: CDR1 SEHNR, CDR2 FQNEAQ (reference sequence). Trimming took 6 bases from V and 5 from J, leaving 16 bases between them. The CDR3 loop spans 15 amino acids.

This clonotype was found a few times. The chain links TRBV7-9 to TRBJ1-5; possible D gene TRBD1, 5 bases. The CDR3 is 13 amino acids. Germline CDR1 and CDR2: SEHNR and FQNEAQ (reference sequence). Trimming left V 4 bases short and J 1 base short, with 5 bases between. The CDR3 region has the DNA TGTGCCAGCAGCTGGGACAGCAATCAGCCCCAGCATTTT. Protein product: CASSWDSNQPQHF.

CDR3 sequence reads: CSVVPITSYEQYF. In DNA, the CDR3 is TGCAGCGTTGTGCCGATTACGTCCTACGAGCAGTACTTC. The chain recombines TRBV29-1 with TRBJ2-7; D remains ambiguous. This CDR3 contains 13 residues. Per germline, CDR1 SQVTM and CDR2 ANQGSEA. V was trimmed by 4 bases and J by 1 base, leaving 11 bases between them.

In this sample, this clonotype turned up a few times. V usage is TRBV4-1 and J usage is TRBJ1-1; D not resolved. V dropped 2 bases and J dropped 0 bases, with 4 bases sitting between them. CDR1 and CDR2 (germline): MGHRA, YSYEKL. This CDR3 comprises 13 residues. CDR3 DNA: TGCGCCAGCAGCCAACGTATGAACACTGAAGCTTTCTTT. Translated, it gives CASSQRMNTEAFF.

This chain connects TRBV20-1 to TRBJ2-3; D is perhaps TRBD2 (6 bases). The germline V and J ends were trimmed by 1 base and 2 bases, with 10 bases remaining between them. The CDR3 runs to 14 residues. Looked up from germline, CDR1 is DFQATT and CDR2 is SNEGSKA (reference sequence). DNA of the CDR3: TGCAGTGCTAGAGGGGCGGGGTTCACAGATACGCAGTATTTT. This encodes CSARGAGFTDTQYF.

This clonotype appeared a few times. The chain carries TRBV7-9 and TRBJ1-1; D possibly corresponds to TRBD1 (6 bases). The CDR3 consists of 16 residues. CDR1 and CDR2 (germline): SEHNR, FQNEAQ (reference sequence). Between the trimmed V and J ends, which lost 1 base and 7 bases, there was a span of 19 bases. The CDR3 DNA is TGTGCCAGCAGCTTAGTACGGATTCAGGGGTCGGGTGAAGCTTTCTTT. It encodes CASSLVRIQGSGEAFF.